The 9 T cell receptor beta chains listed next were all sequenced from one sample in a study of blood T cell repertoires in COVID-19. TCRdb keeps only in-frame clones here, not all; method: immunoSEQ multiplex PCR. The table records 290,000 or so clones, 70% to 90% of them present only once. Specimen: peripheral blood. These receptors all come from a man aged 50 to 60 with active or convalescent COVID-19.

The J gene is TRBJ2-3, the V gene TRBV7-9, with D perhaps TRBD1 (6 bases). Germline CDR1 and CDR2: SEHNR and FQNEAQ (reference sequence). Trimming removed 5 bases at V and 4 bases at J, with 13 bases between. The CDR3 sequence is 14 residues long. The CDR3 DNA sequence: TGTGCCAGCAGCCCAGCAGGGGTATCAGATACGCAGTATTTT. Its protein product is CASSPAGVSDTQYF.

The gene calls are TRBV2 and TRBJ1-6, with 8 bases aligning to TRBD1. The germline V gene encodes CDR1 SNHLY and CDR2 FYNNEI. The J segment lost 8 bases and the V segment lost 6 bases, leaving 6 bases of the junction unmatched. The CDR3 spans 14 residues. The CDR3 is CASRGQGRDSPLHF. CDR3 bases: TGTGCCAGCAGAGGACAGGGTCGCGATTCACCCCTCCACTTT.

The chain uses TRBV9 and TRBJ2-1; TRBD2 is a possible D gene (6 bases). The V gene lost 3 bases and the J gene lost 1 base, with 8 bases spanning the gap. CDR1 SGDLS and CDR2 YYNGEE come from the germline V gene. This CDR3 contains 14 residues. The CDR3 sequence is CASSAGTSYNEQFF. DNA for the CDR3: TGTGCCAGCAGCGCCGGGACTTCCTACAATGAGCAGTTCTTC.

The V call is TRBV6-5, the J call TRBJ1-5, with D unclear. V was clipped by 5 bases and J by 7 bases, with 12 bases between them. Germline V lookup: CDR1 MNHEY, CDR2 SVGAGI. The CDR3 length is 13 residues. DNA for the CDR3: TGTGCCAGCAGTCTCGAGAGGGTGCAGCCCCAGCATTTT. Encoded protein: CASSLERVQPQHF.

The CDR3 DNA is TGTGCCAGCAGCCGTATGACAGGGAACGGCTACACCTTC. This encodes CASSRMTGNGYTF. This chain joins TRBV7-8 and TRBJ1-2; 7 positions match TRBD1. Germline V CDR1 and CDR2: SGHVS, FQNEAQ. V trimming: 5 bases; J trimming: 8 bases; junction bases outside the gene matches: 8. The CDR3 covers 13 residues.

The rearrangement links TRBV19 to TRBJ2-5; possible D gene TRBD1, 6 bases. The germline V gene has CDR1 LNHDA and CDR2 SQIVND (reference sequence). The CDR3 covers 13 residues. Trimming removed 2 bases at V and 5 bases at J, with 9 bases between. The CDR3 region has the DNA TGTGCCAGTAGTATAACCCAGGGGGAGACCCAGTACTTC. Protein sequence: CASSITQGETQYF.

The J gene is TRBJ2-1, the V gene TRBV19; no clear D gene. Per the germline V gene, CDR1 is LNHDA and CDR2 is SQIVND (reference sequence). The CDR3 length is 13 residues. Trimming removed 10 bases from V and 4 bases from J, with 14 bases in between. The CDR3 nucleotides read TGTGCCACCTCGCCCCGGTTATACAATGAGCAGTTCTTC. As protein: CATSPRLYNEQFF.

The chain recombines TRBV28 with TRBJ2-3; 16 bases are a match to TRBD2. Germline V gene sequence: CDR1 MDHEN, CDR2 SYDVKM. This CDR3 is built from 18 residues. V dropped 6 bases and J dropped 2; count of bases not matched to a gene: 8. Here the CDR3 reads CASSRGTSGRALTDTQYF. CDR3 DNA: TGTGCCAGCAGCCGAGGGACTAGCGGGAGGGCCCTCACAGATACGCAGTATTTT.

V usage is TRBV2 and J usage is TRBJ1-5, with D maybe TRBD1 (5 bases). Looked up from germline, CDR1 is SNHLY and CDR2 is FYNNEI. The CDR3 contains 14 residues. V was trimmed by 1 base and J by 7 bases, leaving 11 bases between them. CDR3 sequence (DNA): TGTGCCAGCAGTGAAGGGCAGGGTCACCAGCCCCAGCATTTT. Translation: CASSEGQGHQPQHF.